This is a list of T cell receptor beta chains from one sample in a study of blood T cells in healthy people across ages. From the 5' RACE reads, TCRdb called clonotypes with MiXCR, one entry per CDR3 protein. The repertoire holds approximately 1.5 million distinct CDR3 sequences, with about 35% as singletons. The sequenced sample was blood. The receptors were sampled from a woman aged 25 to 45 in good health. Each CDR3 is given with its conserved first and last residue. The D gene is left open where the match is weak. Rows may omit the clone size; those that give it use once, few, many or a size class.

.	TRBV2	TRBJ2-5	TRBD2	CASSERLAGGAETQYF	TGTGCCAGCAGTGAAAGGCTAGCGGGAGGCGCGGAGACCCAGTACTTC
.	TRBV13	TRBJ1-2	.	CTSSLPSDQTYGYTF	TGTACCAGCAGCCTACCCTCGGACCAGACCTATGGCTACACCTTC
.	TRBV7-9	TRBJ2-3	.	CASSLGAGAYTQYF	TGTGCCAGCAGCTTGGGTGCGGGGGCTTATACGCAGTATTTT
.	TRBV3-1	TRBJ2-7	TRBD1	CASSQVRTGVEQYF	TGTGCCAGCAGCCAAGTAAGGACAGGGGTCGAGCAGTACTTC
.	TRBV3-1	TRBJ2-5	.	CASSQDFGGWETQYF	TGTGCCAGCAGCCAAGATTTCGGAGGGTGGGAGACCCAGTACTTC
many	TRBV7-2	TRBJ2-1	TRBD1	CASSHRDRGLAAYNEQFF	TGTGCCAGCAGCCACCGGGACAGGGGCCTTGCCGCCTACAATGAGCAGTTCTTC
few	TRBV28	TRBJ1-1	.	CASRTENPGSYSVGTEAFF	TGTGCCAGCAGAACTGAGAACCCGGGATCTTATTCTGTTGGCACTGAAGCTTTCTTT
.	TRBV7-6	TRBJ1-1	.	CASSQLGTMNTEAFF	TGTGCCAGCAGCCAACTCGGGACTATGAACACTGAAGCTTTCTTT
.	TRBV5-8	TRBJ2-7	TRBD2	CASSLGRLAGQHEQYF	TGTGCCAGCAGCTTGGGCCGACTAGCGGGCCAACACGAGCAGTACTTC
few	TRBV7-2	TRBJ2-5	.	CASSNDRETQYF	TGTGCCAGCAGCAACGACCGGGAGACCCAGTACTTC
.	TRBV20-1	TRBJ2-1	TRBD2	CSARETGAGVSSYNEQFF	TGCAGTGCTAGAGAAACGGGAGCGGGGGTGAGCTCCTACAATGAGCAGTTCTTC
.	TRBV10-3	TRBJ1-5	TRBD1	CAISDKQGNQPQHF	TGTGCCATCAGTGACAAACAGGGGAACCAGCCCCAGCATTTT
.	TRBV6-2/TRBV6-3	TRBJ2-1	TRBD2	CASSQTLAGGSYNGQFF	TGTGCCAGCAGTCAGACCTTAGCGGGAGGGTCCTACAATGGGCAGTTCTTC
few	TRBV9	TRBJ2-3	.	CVSSVSQLTDTQYF	TGTGTCAGCAGCGTTTCACAGCTCACAGATACGCAGTATTTT
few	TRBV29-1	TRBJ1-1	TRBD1	CSAPTGLTEAFF	TGCAGCGCTCCGACAGGGCTGACTGAAGCTTTCTTT
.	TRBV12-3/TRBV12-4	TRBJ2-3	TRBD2	CASSLRGGITDTQYF	TGTGCCAGCAGTTTACGCGGGGGAATTACAGATACGCAGTATTTT
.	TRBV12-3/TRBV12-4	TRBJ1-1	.	CASRLARDTEAFF	TGTGCCAGCAGGTTAGCGAGGGATACTGAAGCTTTCTTT
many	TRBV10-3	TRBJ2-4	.	CAISESKGDPGKNIQYF	TGTGCCATCAGTGAGTCGAAGGGGGACCCGGGCAAAAACATTCAGTACTTC
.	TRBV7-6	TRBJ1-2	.	CASSLAQGGGMYGYTF	TGTGCCAGCAGCTTAGCGCAGGGTGGGGGTATGTATGGCTACACCTTC
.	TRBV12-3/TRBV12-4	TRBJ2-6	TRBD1	CASSTHPGTGGAYGANVRTF	TGTGCCAGCAGCACCCACCCTGGGACAGGGGGCGCGTATGGGGCCAACGTCCGGACTTTC
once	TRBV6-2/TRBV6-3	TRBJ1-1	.	CASSRMLTEAFF	TGTGCCAGCAGTCGGATGCTGACTGAAGCTTTCTTT
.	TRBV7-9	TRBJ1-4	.	CASSFALAPNEKLFF	TGTGCCAGCAGCTTCGCCCTAGCGCCTAATGAAAAACTGTTTTTT
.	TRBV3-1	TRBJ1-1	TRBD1	CASSITGTGDTEAFF	TGTGCCAGCAGCATTACCGGGACAGGGGACACTGAAGCTTTCTTT
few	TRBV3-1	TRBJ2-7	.	CASSQVTGSHEQYF	TGTGCCAGCAGCCAAGTGACAGGCAGCCACGAGCAGTACTTC
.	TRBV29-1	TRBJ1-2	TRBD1	CSVAYLTGDYGYTF	TGCAGCGTGGCGTACTTGACAGGGGACTATGGCTACACCTTC
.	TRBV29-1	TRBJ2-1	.	CSVSGDQSSYNEQFF	TGCAGCGTGTCTGGCGACCAGAGCTCCTACAATGAGCAGTTCTTC
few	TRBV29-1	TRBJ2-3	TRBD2	CSAISGGWSTQYF	TGCAGCGCCATTAGCGGGGGGTGGAGTACGCAGTATTTT
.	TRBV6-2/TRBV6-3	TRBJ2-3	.	CASSPPTLDTQYF	TGTGCCAGCAGCCCACCCACCCTTGATACGCAGTATTTT
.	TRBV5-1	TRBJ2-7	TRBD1	CASRPPGQGLNEQYF	TGCGCCAGCAGACCCCCGGGACAGGGTCTCAACGAGCAGTACTTC
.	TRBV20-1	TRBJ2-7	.	CSASRGIRGEQYF	TGCAGTGCTAGTCGCGGGATTAGGGGGGAGCAGTACTTC
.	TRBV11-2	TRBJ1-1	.	CASSPSGGGEAFF	TGTGCCAGCAGCCCTTCAGGAGGGGGGGAAGCTTTCTTT
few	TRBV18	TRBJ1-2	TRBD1	CASSPRAPGQHYGYTF	TGTGCCAGCTCGCCGAGGGCCCCGGGACAGCATTATGGCTACACCTTC
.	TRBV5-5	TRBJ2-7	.	CASSFLRLDDPQGEQYF	TGTGCCAGCAGCTTCTTACGACTAGATGATCCGCAAGGCGAGCAGTACTTC
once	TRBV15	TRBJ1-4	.	CVTSKQVMGPNEKLFF	TGTGTCACCAGCAAACAAGTGATGGGACCCAATGAAAAACTGTTTTTT
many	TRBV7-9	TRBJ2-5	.	CASSPQTNSQETQYF	TGTGCCAGCAGCCCTCAGACGAATTCCCAAGAGACCCAGTACTTC
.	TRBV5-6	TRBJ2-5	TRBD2	CASSSLAEKQETQYF	TGTGCCAGCAGCTCACTAGCGGAGAAACAAGAGACCCAGTACTTC
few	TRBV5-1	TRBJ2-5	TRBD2	CASSLSPSGSQETQYF	TGCGCCAGCAGCTTGTCACCTAGCGGCAGTCAAGAGACCCAGTACTTC
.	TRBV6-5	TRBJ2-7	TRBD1	CASSKTGGSSYEQYF	TGTGCCAGCAGCAAGACAGGGGGAAGCTCCTACGAGCAGTACTTC
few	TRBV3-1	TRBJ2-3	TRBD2	CASSQESTSGSGDTQYF	TGTGCCAGCAGCCAAGAATCGACTAGCGGGAGTGGAGATACGCAGTATTTT
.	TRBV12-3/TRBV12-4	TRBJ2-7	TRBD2	CASSSPRASGFDEQYF	TGTGCCAGCAGTTCCCCGAGGGCTAGCGGGTTCGACGAGCAGTACTTC
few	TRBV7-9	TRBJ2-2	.	CASRTGDTGELFF	TGTGCCAGCCGCACAGGCGACACCGGGGAGCTGTTTTTT
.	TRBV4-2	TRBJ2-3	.	CASSQGGATNTDTQYF	TGTGCCAGCAGCCAAGGGGGGGCAACGAACACAGATACGCAGTATTTT
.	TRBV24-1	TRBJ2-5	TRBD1	CATSDSWTGETQYF	TGTGCCACCAGTGATTCTTGGACAGGGGAGACCCAGTACTTC
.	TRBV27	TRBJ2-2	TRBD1	CASRGPDRGRPGELFF	TGTGCCAGCAGGGGTCCCGACAGGGGGCGACCCGGGGAGCTGTTTTTT
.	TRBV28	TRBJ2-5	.	CASSPPRGQYQETQYF	TGTGCCAGCAGTCCCCCCCGGGGGCAGTACCAAGAGACCCAGTACTTC
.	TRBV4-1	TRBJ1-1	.	CASSTRGNTEAFF	TGCGCCAGCAGTACTAGGGGGAACACTGAAGCTTTCTTT
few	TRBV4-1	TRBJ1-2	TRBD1	CASSRNRDRGHDGYTF	TGCGCCAGCAGCCGAAACCGGGACAGGGGGCATGATGGCTACACCTTC
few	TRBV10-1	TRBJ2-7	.	CASSVNPSYEQYF	TGCGCCAGCTCCGTTAACCCCTCCTACGAGCAGTACTTC
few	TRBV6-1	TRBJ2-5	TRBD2	CASSTSGQETQYF	TGTGCCAGCAGTACTAGCGGCCAAGAGACCCAGTACTTC
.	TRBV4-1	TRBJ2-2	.	CASSRTSNGGTGELFF	TGCGCCAGCAGCCGGACTTCAAACGGCGGCACCGGGGAGCTGTTTTTT
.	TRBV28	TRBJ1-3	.	CASTMGQSSGNTIYF	TGTGCCAGCACTATGGGCCAGAGCTCTGGAAACACCATATATTTT
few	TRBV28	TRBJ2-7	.	CASSSVGGAVLQYF	TGTGCCAGCAGTTCTGTCGGCGGGGCCGTCTTGCAGTACTTC